A single T cell receptor beta chain is shown here with its context. What it recognizes is unknown. Germline V CDR1 and CDR2: ENHRY, SYGVKD. Trimming cost V 4 bases and J 4 bases; bases outside gene matches: 3. This CDR3 has 14 residues. Data came from immunoSEQ multiplex PCR; TCRdb stores just in-frame clones and leaves some out. The repertoire has about 24,000 clones, around 84% of them found once; the top ten carry more than 25%. The sample belongs to a study of OX40 agonist ivuxolimab in advanced cancers. Study overall: Patients got intravenous ivuxolimab at 0.01 to 10 mg/kg every 2 weeks. Partial responses were observed in three patients, of whom one had hepatocellular carcinoma and two had cutaneous melanoma. Study-wide results and caveats: Some patients without response likewise showed low normalized clonal expansion. CD4+ T cells averaged fewer expanded clones than CD8+ T cells.

The receptor was derived from an adult with an advanced solid tumor such as melanoma, head and neck, liver or kidney cancer. The sample in question was CD4+ or CD8+ T cells sorted from blood, obtained in a trial of the OX40 agonist ivuxolimab. J is TRBJ2-7 and V is TRBV10-3; 11 bases fit TRBD1. DNA of the CDR3: TGTGCCATCAGTGCGGGGACAGGGGGGTACGAGCAGTACTTC. Its protein product is CAISAGTGGYEQYF.